Listed here are 27 T cell receptor beta chains from one sample, sequenced in a study of T cell changes during pregnancy in multiple sclerosis (dated by TCRdb to between 2018 and 2021). Libraries were prepared through the immunoSEQ multiplex PCR assay. TCRdb stores this immuneACCESS table with in-frame sequences only. Part of the clones is absent; in the studies checked, under half of the shortfall reflects unresolved V genes, and no reason is known for the rest. In this sample the table shows over 65,000 clones, just over 90% of which occur a single time. 2.5% to 3% of the sample lies in the top ten. The source material was peripheral blood, sampled in the first trimester of pregnancy. These receptors originate from a female donor with multiple sclerosis, enrolled in a pregnancy study.

The chain combines TRBV27 with TRBJ2-3, with 14 bases that match TRBD2. From germline, CDR1 is MNHEY and CDR2 SMNVEV (reference sequence). V gave up 9 bases and J gave up 3 bases; unmatched junction bases: 11. CDR3 size: 17 residues. CDR3 residues: CASKGLAGAMSTDTQYF. CDR3 bases: TGTGCCAGTAAGGGACTAGCGGGAGCCATGAGTACAGATACGCAGTATTTT.

The chain combines TRBV7-2 with TRBJ2-7; maybe TRBD2 (5 bases). Germline V gene data show CDR1 as SGHTA and CDR2 as FQGNSA. V lost 4 bases and J 9 bases, leaving 10 bases between the germline ends. CDR3 length equals 11 residues. For the CDR3, the DNA is TGTGCCAGCAGCTCGGAGCGGTGGCAGTACTTC. It is translated as CASSSERWQYF.

The V call is TRBV19, the J call TRBJ2-3; D might be TRBD2 (6 bases). Trimming took 5 bases from V and 5 from J, leaving 8 bases between them. The CDR3 contains 12 residues. CDR1 and CDR2 from the germline V gene are LNHDA and SQIVND (reference sequence). In nucleotides, the CDR3 is TGTGCCAGTAGTCCTAGCGAAGATACGCAGTATTTT. Encoded protein: CASSPSEDTQYF. Supplemented by reference TRBV19 and TRBJ2-3, the full variable domain reads DGGITQSPKYLFRKEGQNVTLSCEQNLNHDAMYWYRQDPGQGLRLIYYSQIVNDFQKGDIAEGYSVSREKKESFPLTVTSAQKNPTAFYLCASSPSEDTQYFGPGTRLTVL.

The chain recombines TRBV7-3 with TRBJ2-6; 10 bases agree with TRBD1. CDR3 size: 17 residues. From germline, CDR1 is SGHTA and CDR2 FQGTGA. V shed 5 bases, J shed 4 bases, and the junction held 8 bases outside the gene matches. The chain's CDR3 is CASSQPGTGAGANVLTF. In DNA form, the CDR3 reads TGTGCCAGCAGCCAACCGGGGACAGGGGCAGGGGCCAACGTCCTGACTTTC. Using reference TRBV7-3 and TRBJ2-6 for the parts outside the CDR3, the full variable domain is GAGVSQTPSNKVTEKGKYVELRCDPISGHTALYWYRQSLGQGPEFLIYFQGTGAADDSGLPNDRFFAVRPEGSVSTLKIQRTERGDSAVYLCASSQPGTGAGANVLTFGAGSRLTVL.

The chain carries TRBV5-1 and TRBJ2-7, with 7 positions matching TRBD2. CDR1 SGHRS and CDR2 YFSETQ come from the germline V gene. V shed 0 bases, J shed 0 bases, and the junction held 6 bases outside the gene matches. The CDR3 runs 16 residues. The CDR3 sequence is CASSLVFGGSSYEQYF. In DNA form, the CDR3 reads TGCGCCAGCAGCTTGGTTTTCGGGGGGAGCTCCTACGAGCAGTACTTC.

The chain joins TRBV29-1 to TRBJ2-1; D not resolved. V was trimmed by 4 bases and J by 6 bases, leaving 16 bases between them. The CDR3 spans 14 residues. Germline CDR1 SQVTM, CDR2 ANQGSEA. The CDR3, as DNA: TGCAGCGTTGGCAACCCCCGATGGCTCAATGAGCAGTTCTTC. Translation gives CSVGNPRWLNEQFF.

This clone was detected once. V is TRBV7-9 and J is TRBJ2-4; 10 nucleotides line up with TRBD1. CDR1 SEHNR and CDR2 FQNEAQ come from the germline V gene (reference sequence). Losses at the gene ends were 4 bases for V and 7 bases for J; bases not matched to a gene: 4. The CDR3 sequence is 14 residues long. The CDR3 sequence is CASSSTGGLNIQYF. The CDR3 nucleotides are TGTGCCAGCAGCTCGACAGGGGGCTTGAACATTCAGTACTTC. Looking up the rest from reference TRBV7-9 and TRBJ2-4 gives the full variable domain: DTGVSQNPRHKITKRGQNVTFRCDPISEHNRLYWYRQTLGQGPEFLTYFQNEAQLEKSRLLSDRFSAERPKGSFSTLEIQRTEQGDSAMYLCASSSTGGLNIQYFGAGTRLSVL.

The chain uses TRBV27 and TRBJ1-2; TRBD1 agrees at 11 bases. CDR3 length: 17 residues. CDR1 and CDR2 from the germline V gene are MNHEY and SMNVEV (reference sequence). Trimming at V came to 8 bases and at J to 4 bases, leaving 15 bases not matched to a gene. DNA of the CDR3: TGTGCCAGCGTTTCCCGATTCCCGGGACAGGGGGGCTATGGCTACACCTTC. This translates into CASVSRFPGQGGYGYTF.

A note on this clone: Other DNA sequences in the same sample also yield this CDR3. The chain recombines TRBV11-2 with TRBJ2-5; the D gene is possibly TRBD2 (5 bases). Trimming cost V 5 bases and J 4 bases, with 11 bases left between them. CDR1 is SGHAT and CDR2 is FQNNGV in the germline V gene. The CDR3 contains 13 residues. The CDR3 protein is CASSRGQRETQYF. CDR3 DNA: TGTGCCAGCAGCCGCGGGCAGAGAGAGACCCAGTACTTC.

The chain carries TRBV12-2 and TRBJ2-3; the D call in the table, TRBD2, was not verified against the DNA. TRBV12-2 is tagged as a pseudogene. This CDR3 is built from 19 residues. The DNA for the CDR3 is TGTGCAAGTCGCTATGTTGGGACTAGCGGGAGGGAAGCCACAGATACGCAGTATTTT. This gives the protein CASRYVGTSGREATDTQYF.

This chain uses TRBV7-3 with TRBJ2-3; no clear D gene. V lost 0 bases to trimming and J lost 4 bases, with 11 bases between them. The CDR3 runs to 15 residues. Germline V CDR1 and CDR2: SGHTA, FQGTGA. This CDR3 reads CASSLTQTQADTQYF. CDR3 sequence (DNA): TGTGCCAGCAGCTTAACGCAGACGCAGGCAGATACGCAGTATTTT.

The gene calls are TRBV6-6 and TRBJ1-5; TRBD1 agrees at 11 bases. The CDR3 is made up of 16 amino acids. Trimming removed 0 bases from V and 6 bases from J; junction bases left unmatched: 4. Per germline, CDR1 MNHNY and CDR2 SVGAGI (reference sequence). CDR3 bases: TGTGCCAGCAGTTACTCTGGGGGACAGGGGGGTCAGCCCCAGCATTTT. Translated, it gives CASSYSGGQGGQPQHF.

The V gene is TRBV5-1, the J gene TRBJ1-2; tentative D call: TRBD1 (5 bases). V lost 0 bases to trimming and J lost 6 bases, with 15 bases between them. From germline, CDR1 is SGHRS and CDR2 YFSETQ. The CDR3 contains 15 residues. This CDR3 reads CASSLGQGLVHGYTF. Written as DNA, the CDR3 is TGCGCCAGCAGCTTGGGTCAGGGCTTAGTACATGGCTACACCTTC.

The chain couples TRBV15 to TRBJ2-1; TRBD1 matches at 9 bases. This CDR3 has 16 residues. The germline V gene has CDR1 LNHNV and CDR2 YYDKDF (reference sequence). J lost 3 bases, V lost 4 bases, and 7 bases had no gene match. The CDR3 DNA is TGTGCCACCAGCACAGCCCGGACAGGGGTCTACAATGAGCAGTTCTTC. The encoded protein is CATSTARTGVYNEQFF. Full variable domain (missing parts from reference TRBV15 and TRBJ2-1): DAMVIQNPRYQVTQFGKPVTLSCSQTLNHNVMYWYQQKSSQAPKLLFHYYDKDFNNEADTPDNFQSRRPNTSFCFLDIRSPGLGDTAMYLCATSTARTGVYNEQFFGPGTRLTVL.

The CDR3 nucleotides are TGTGCCAGCGACTCCCGAGGGGGACTAGCGGGCCGCCCCTACGAGCAGTACTTC. It specifies CASDSRGGLAGRPYEQYF. V usage is TRBV7-9 and J usage is TRBJ2-7, with 12 bases matching TRBD2. Germline V gives CDR1 SEHNR, CDR2 FQNEAQ (reference sequence). V lost 8 bases to trimming and J lost 2 bases; unmatched junction nucleotides: 16. The CDR3 loop spans 18 amino acids.

This chain joins TRBV28 and TRBJ1-5, with TRBD1 matching over 7 bases. The CDR3 loop spans 16 amino acids. V gave up 7 bases and J gave up 4 bases; unmatched junction bases: 13. Germline-derived CDR1 and CDR2 are MDHEN and SYDVKM. As DNA, the CDR3 is TGTGCCAGCACTCTAGCCAGGGCAGGGGGAAATCAGCCCCAGCATTTT. Protein sequence: CASTLARAGGNQPQHF.

This sequence joins TRBV28 and TRBJ1-5, with 7 nucleotides matching TRBD1. Germline V CDR1 and CDR2: MDHEN, SYDVKM. J lost 4 bases, V lost 2 bases, and 2 bases had no gene match. The CDR3 spans 14 residues. CDR3 coding DNA: TGTGCCAGCAGTTTAGGGACAGATAATCAGCCCCAGCATTTT. Its protein is CASSLGTDNQPQHF.

This chain links TRBV18 with TRBJ1-2; a weak D match, TRBD1 (5 bases). CDR3 length: 13 amino acids. Trimming took off 5 bases at V and 1 base at J, with 8 bases between the two ends. Germline V gene sequence: CDR1 KGHSH, CDR2 LQKENI. CDR3 in amino acids: CASSSTVNYGYTF. The CDR3 DNA reads TGTGCCAGCTCATCGACAGTTAACTATGGCTACACCTTC.

This sequence joins TRBV27 and TRBJ1-1; 11 bases map to TRBD1. The CDR3 runs to 17 residues. Germline V gene lookup returns CDR1 MNHEY and CDR2 SMNVEV (reference sequence). After removal of 4 bases from V and 3 bases from J, the junction contained 10 bases not matched to a gene. CDR3 sequence reads: CASSWTGGGRGDTEAFF. The CDR3 DNA sequence: TGTGCCAGCAGTTGGACAGGGGGCGGGCGTGGGGACACTGAAGCTTTCTTT.

V usage is TRBV7-3 and J usage is TRBJ2-6; 10 bases fit TRBD1. Unmatched junction bases numbered 8, after V lost 3 bases and J lost 0 bases. The CDR3 extends over 19 amino acids. CDR1 is SGHTA, CDR2 FQGTGA, per germline. For the CDR3, the DNA is TGTGCCAGCAGCTTTCTCGGACAGGGGGACAGCTCTGGGGCCAACGTCCTGACTTTC. It specifies CASSFLGQGDSSGANVLTF.

V usage is TRBV7-6 and J usage is TRBJ2-3, with TRBD1 matching over 11 bases. CDR1 SGHVS and CDR2 FNYEAQ come from the germline V gene. CDR3 size: 15 residues. J was trimmed by 4 bases and V by 5 bases; bases with no gene match: 5. This chain's CDR3 is CASSRRDRGADTQYF. CDR3 bases: TGTGCCAGCAGCCGACGGGACAGGGGGGCAGATACGCAGTATTTT.

In its sample, this clone was seen a few times. The gene calls are TRBV6-6 and TRBJ1-1; perhaps TRBD1 as D (5 bases). This CDR3 contains 13 residues. Germline values: CDR1 MNHNY, CDR2 SVGAGI (reference sequence). Trimming removed 0 bases from V and 11 bases from J, with 13 bases in between. The CDR3 nucleotides are TGTGCCAGCAGTTACTCGTTGGCAGGGCAGGCTTTCTTT. Translated: CASSYSLAGQAFF.

V usage is TRBV30 and J usage is TRBJ1-5; D is possibly TRBD1 (5 bases). The V end was cut by 2 bases, the J end by 5 bases, with 10 bases between. The CDR3 has 13 amino acids. Per the germline V gene, CDR1 is GTSNPN and CDR2 is SVGIG (reference sequence). CDR3 bases: TGTGCCTGGAGTATGGGGGAGGATCAGCCCCAGCATTTT. Protein: CAWSMGEDQPQHF.

The chain uses TRBV5-1 and TRBJ2-7; 7 nucleotides agree with TRBD1. J lost 4 bases, V lost 0 bases, and 7 bases had no gene match. The CDR3 sequence is 15 residues long. CDR1 and CDR2 (germline): SGHRS, YFSETQ. CDR3 protein: CASSLGQGPSYEQYF. In DNA form, the CDR3 reads TGCGCCAGCAGCTTGGGACAGGGACCTTCTTACGAGCAGTACTTC.

This chain uses TRBV7-6 with TRBJ2-5, with 8 bases aligning to TRBD2. V dropped 8 bases and J dropped 7; count of bases not matched to a gene: 15. From germline, CDR1 is SGHVS and CDR2 FNYEAQ. There are 15 residues in the CDR3. CDR3 amino acids: CASGPRLARDGTQYF. The CDR3 coding sequence is TGTGCCAGCGGACCGAGACTAGCGCGTGATGGGACCCAGTACTTC. Complete variable domain (other parts from reference TRBV7-6 and TRBJ2-5): GAGVSQSPRYKVTKRGQDVALRCDPISGHVSLYWYRQALGQGPEFLTYFNYEAQQDKSGLPNDRFSAERPEGSISTLTIQRTEQRDSAMYRCASGPRLARDGTQYFGPGTRLLVL.

V usage is TRBV4-1 and J usage is TRBJ1-1; D is uncertain. This CDR3 spans 14 amino acids. The V and J ends lost 0 bases and 6 bases respectively, with 11 bases between them. Germline CDR1 is MGHRA and CDR2 is YSYEKL. The CDR3 protein is CASSQDSNRAEAFF. The CDR3 nucleotides read TGCGCCAGCAGCCAAGATTCTAACCGGGCTGAAGCTTTCTTT.

This sequence joins TRBV25-1 and TRBJ2-7, with D unclear. The germline V gene encodes CDR1 MGHDK and CDR2 SYGVNS. Deletions cut 5 bases from V and 0 bases from J, with 11 bases between. This CDR3 is 14 amino acids long. The CDR3 bases are TGTGCCAGCAGTCCTCTTTATAGCTCCTACGAGCAGTACTTC. This gives the protein CASSPLYSSYEQYF.